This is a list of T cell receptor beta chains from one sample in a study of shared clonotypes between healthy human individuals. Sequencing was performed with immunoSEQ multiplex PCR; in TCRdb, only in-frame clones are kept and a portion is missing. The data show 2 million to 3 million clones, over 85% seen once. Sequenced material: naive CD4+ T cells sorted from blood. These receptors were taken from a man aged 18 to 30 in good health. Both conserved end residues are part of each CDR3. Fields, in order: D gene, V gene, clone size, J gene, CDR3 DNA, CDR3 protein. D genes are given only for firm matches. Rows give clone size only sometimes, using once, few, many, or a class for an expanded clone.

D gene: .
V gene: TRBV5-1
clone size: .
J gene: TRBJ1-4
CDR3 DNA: TGCGCCAGCAGCGCCACAGGGAGGGTTGCTGAAAAACTGTTTTTT
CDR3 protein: CASSATGRVAEKLFF

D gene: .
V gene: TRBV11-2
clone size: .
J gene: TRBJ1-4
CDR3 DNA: TGTGCCAGCAGCTTAGATGGGGAGGCGGGTGAAAAACTGTTTTTT
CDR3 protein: CASSLDGEAGEKLFF

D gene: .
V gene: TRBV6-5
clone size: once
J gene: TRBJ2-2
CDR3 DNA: TGTGCCAGCAGTTACGACGTGACCCAGTACACCGGGGAGCTGTTTTTT
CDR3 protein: CASSYDVTQYTGELFF

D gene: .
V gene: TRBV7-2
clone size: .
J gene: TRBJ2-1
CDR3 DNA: TGTGCCAGCAGCTTAGGATCTAGCGCGAGCTCCTACAATGAGCAGTTCTTC
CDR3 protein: CASSLGSSASSYNEQFF

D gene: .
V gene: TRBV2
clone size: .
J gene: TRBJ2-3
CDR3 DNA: TGTGCCAGCAGTTTTTGGGACGGAGATACGCAGTATTTT
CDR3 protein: CASSFWDGDTQYF

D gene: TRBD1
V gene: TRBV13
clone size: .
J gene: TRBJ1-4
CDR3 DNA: TGTGCCAGCAGCAAGACAGGGAAGAGTAATGAAAAACTGTTTTTT
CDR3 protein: CASSKTGKSNEKLFF

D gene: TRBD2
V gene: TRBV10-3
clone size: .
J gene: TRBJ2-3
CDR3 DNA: TGTGCCATCAGGGGGACTAGCGGGGGAGCCACAGATACGCAGTATTTT
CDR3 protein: CAIRGTSGGATDTQYF

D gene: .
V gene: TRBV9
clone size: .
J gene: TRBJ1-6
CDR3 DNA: TGTGCCAGCAGCGTAGGGGGGGAGAATTCACCCCTCCACTTT
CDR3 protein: CASSVGGENSPLHF

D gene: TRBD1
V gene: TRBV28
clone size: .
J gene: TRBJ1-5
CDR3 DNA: TGTGCCAGCAGTACCCAGGGGGCGGGAAATCAGCCCCAGCATTTT
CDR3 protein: CASSTQGAGNQPQHF

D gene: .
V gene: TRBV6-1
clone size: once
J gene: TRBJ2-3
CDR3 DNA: TGTGCTATCAATTGGGGGGGCGTTAGGACAGATACGCAGTATTTT
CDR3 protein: CAINWGGVRTDTQYF

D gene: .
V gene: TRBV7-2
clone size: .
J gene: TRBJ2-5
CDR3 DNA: TGTGCCAGCAGCCACTCGGGCTCCCCCTGGGCCCAGTACTTC
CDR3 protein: CASSHSGSPWAQYF

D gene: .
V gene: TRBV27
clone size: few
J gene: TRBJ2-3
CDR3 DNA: TGTGCCAGCAGTTTATCCCGACTAAGCACAGATACGCAGTATTTT
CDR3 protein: CASSLSRLSTDTQYF

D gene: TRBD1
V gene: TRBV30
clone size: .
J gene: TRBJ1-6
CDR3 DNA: TGTGCCTGGAGTGTGTGGACAGGGGGCTTGTCACCCCTCCACTTT
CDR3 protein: CAWSVWTGGLSPLHF

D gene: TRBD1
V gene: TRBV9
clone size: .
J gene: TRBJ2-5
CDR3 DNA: TGTGCCAGCAGCCCTCGTAGGGGACAGGCTTCGGAGACCCAGTACTTC
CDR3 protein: CASSPRRGQASETQYF

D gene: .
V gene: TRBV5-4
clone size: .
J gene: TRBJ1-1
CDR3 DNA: TGTGCCAGCAGCTTAGGGGGTCCTCGGGGCACTGAAGCTTTCTTT
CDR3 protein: CASSLGGPRGTEAFF

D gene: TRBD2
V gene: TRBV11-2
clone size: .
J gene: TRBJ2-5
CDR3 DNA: TGTGCCAGCAGCTTTAGCGGGGGGTTTGTTGGAGGGACCCAGTACTTC
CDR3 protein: CASSFSGGFVGGTQYF

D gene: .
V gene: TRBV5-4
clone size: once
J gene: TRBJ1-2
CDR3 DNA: TGTGCCAGCAGTTTTACCAACGCCTATGGCTACACCTTC
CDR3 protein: CASSFTNAYGYTF